The T cell receptor beta chain under discussion was sequenced for a study of T-cell reconstitution after alpha-beta-depleted transplantation in children. Per the germline V gene, CDR1 is MNHEY and CDR2 is SVGEGT. This CDR3 has 15 residues. Trimming cost V 5 bases and J 5 bases; bases outside gene matches: 11. This clonotype showed up many times. TCRbeta library construction was performed incorporating unique molecular identifiers. TCRdb processed the PCR reads anew with MiXCR; each CDR3 protein has one entry. The sample shows 190,000 or so distinct CDR3 sequences, 5% to 7.5% of them seen only once. Source: PBMCs, taken before TCRalphabeta/CD19-depleted stem cell transplant. This sequence joins TRBV6-2 or TRBV6-3 and TRBJ2-7; 8 bases agree with TRBD2. The sequence came from a girl under three years old with combined immunodeficiency, due to receive a stem cell transplant. CDR3 in DNA: TGTGCCAGCAGTGACCCGGGACTAGTTATTGACGAGCAGTACTTC. Translating gives CASSDPGLVIDEQYF.